This is a list of T cell receptor beta chains from one sample in a study of OX40 agonist ivuxolimab in advanced cancers. This table comes from immunoSEQ multiplex PCR, and its TCRdb copy is limited to in-frame clones, with some not included. The data show about 93,000 clones, 92% seen once. The sample in question was CD4+ or CD8+ T cells sorted from blood, obtained in a trial of the OX40 agonist ivuxolimab. These receptors all stem from an adult with an advanced solid tumor such as melanoma, head and neck, liver or kidney cancer. The CDR3 runs from the conserved cysteine through the conserved F or W. D genes are given only for firm matches. Not every row has a clone size; where given, it reads once, few, many or a size class.

J,length,V,D,size,DNA,CDR3
TRBJ1-2,16,TRBV4-1,-,once,TGCGCCAGCAGCCGGAAGATGGAGGGCCCTAACTATGGCTACACCTTC,CASSRKMEGPNYGYTF
TRBJ2-1,13,TRBV5-5,-,-,TGTGCCAGCAGCTTGGCGGAACTCAATGAGCAGTTCTTC,CASSLAELNEQFF
TRBJ2-2,17,TRBV13,-,-,TGTGCCAGCAGCCCCAGGATGGCAGGGCCTATTTCCGGGGAGCTGTTTTTT,CASSPRMAGPISGELFF
TRBJ2-7,14,TRBV6-5,-,-,TGTGCCAGCAGTTACTCCGGTCGGACCTACGAGCAGTACTTC,CASSYSGRTYEQYF
TRBJ2-7,14,TRBV6-5,TRBD1,-,TGTGCCAGCAGTAACGGGGACAGTTCCTACGAGCAGTACTTC,CASSNGDSSYEQYF
TRBJ2-5,17,TRBV9,-,-,TGTGCCAGCAGCGTAAAGGCCAGGGGATCGGGTCAAGAGACCCAGTACTTC,CASSVKARGSGQETQYF
TRBJ1-2,14,TRBV2,-,-,TGTGCCAGCAGTGAAGGTCCCGGGGCGGGTGGCTACACCTTC,CASSEGPGAGGYTF
TRBJ2-7,14,TRBV15,-,once,TGTGCCACCAGCAGAGGGCAAATGAACTACGAGCAGTACTTC,CATSRGQMNYEQYF
TRBJ2-6,16,TRBV19,TRBD1,-,TGTGCCAGTAGTGGGACAGGGGGAACTGGGGCCAACGTCCTGACTTTC,CASSGTGGTGANVLTF
TRBJ2-1,18,TRBV29-1,TRBD2,-,TGCAGCGTTGAAACCCTAGCGGGGAGCTTTAGCTCCTACAATGAGCAGTTCTTC,CSVETLAGSFSSYNEQFF
TRBJ2-5,13,TRBV5-1,-,-,TGCGCCAGCAGCGTGGAACCCATAGAGACCCAGTACTTC,CASSVEPIETQYF
TRBJ1-6,17,TRBV5-1,-,-,TGCGCCAGCAGCTTGGCCAGCACTCGGGACTTGAGTCCACCCCTCCACTTT,CASSLASTRDLSPPLHF
TRBJ1-2,14,TRBV11-2,-,-,TGTGCCAGCAGCTTAGCAGATACAAACTATGGCTACACCTTC,CASSLADTNYGYTF
TRBJ1-1,13,TRBV10-3,-,few,TGTGCCATCAGTGATGAGGGGAACACTGAAGCTTTCTTT,CAISDEGNTEAFF
TRBJ2-5,14,TRBV7-9,TRBD1,-,TGTGCCAGCAGCCGCGGACAGGGCCAAGAGACCCAGTACTTC,CASSRGQGQETQYF
TRBJ2-7,15,TRBV7-9,TRBD1,-,TGTGCCAGCAGCTTCTCTACAGGGGCGTGGCACGAGCAGTACTTC,CASSFSTGAWHEQYF
TRBJ2-5,17,TRBV7-9,-,-,TGTGCCAGCAGCCGAGGAACAGGGTCCGGACTCCAAGAGACCCAGTACTTC,CASSRGTGSGLQETQYF
TRBJ2-1,14,TRBV7-3,TRBD2,-,TGTGCCAGCAGCTTAACCGCGGGGGACTATGAGCAGTTCTTC,CASSLTAGDYEQFF
TRBJ2-5,15,TRBV11-3,TRBD1,-,TGTGCCAGCAGCTTAGCCCGGGACAGTCAAGAGACCCAGTACTTC,CASSLARDSQETQYF
TRBJ1-2,15,TRBV2,TRBD1,-,TGTGCCAGCACCCTGGCCCACGGGACAGGCGCCGGCTACACCTTC,CASTLAHGTGAGYTF
TRBJ1-1,14,TRBV7-8,-,-,TGTGCCAGCAGCCTCAGGGGCACGAACACTGAAGCTTTCTTT,CASSLRGTNTEAFF
TRBJ2-5,15,TRBV27,TRBD1,-,TGTGCCAGCAGTTTATCGGGACAGGGGTTTGAGACCCAGTACTTC,CASSLSGQGFETQYF
TRBJ2-7,12,TRBV18,-,-,TGTGCCAGCTCTGCACAGGGTTACGAGCAGTACTTC,CASSAQGYEQYF
TRBJ2-7,14,TRBV5-4,-,-,TGTGCCAGCACTCCATGGGGCAGAATCTACGAGCAGTACTTC,CASTPWGRIYEQYF
TRBJ2-7,15,TRBV9,TRBD1,once,TGTGCCAGCAGCCCGTTGGGACAGGGGGGTTTCGAGCAGTACTTC,CASSPLGQGGFEQYF
TRBJ2-7,14,TRBV5-1,-,-,TGCGCCAGCAGCCTAACGGGAGTATCCTACGAGCAGTACTTC,CASSLTGVSYEQYF
TRBJ2-1,17,TRBV7-8,-,-,TGTGCCAGCAGCTTAGTTGGTAGCGCAAGCTCCTACAATGAGCAGTTCTTC,CASSLVGSASSYNEQFF
TRBJ2-7,12,TRBV18,-,-,TGTGCCAGCTCACCGCTGGGTTACGAGCAGTACTTC,CASSPLGYEQYF
TRBJ1-2,14,TRBV5-1,TRBD1,once,TGCGCCAGCAGCTCAGGACAGGGGGCGTACGGCTACACCTTC,CASSSGQGAYGYTF
TRBJ2-3,14,TRBV5-8,TRBD2,-,TGTGCCAGCAGCTTGCTTTTTGCGGGGGGGGCGCAGTATTTT,CASSLLFAGGAQYF
TRBJ2-1,15,TRBV6-4,-,-,TGTGCCAGCTCGCGACAGGGAGGGGACGGGAATGAGCAGTTCTTC,CASSRQGGDGNEQFF
TRBJ2-3,11,TRBV5-6,-,-,TGTGCCAGCAGCTTGTCCGATACGCAGTATTTT,CASSLSDTQYF
TRBJ2-5,14,TRBV5-4,TRBD1,once,TGTGCCAGCAGCTTTTGGACAGGGGTGGAGACCCAGTACTTC,CASSFWTGVETQYF
TRBJ2-2,14,TRBV7-3,TRBD1,-,TGTGCCAGCAGCCCAGGGACAGGGCTCGGGGAGCTGTTTTTT,CASSPGTGLGELFF
TRBJ2-1,15,TRBV6-1,TRBD1,-,TGTGCCACCATGTTTTGGGGACAGGGCTACAATGAGCAGTTCTTC,CATMFWGQGYNEQFF
TRBJ1-1,14,TRBV2,-,-,TGTGCCAGCAGAGTCTCATACCAGGGGACTGAAGCTTTCTTT,CASRVSYQGTEAFF
TRBJ2-1,19,TRBV12-5,TRBD1,once,TGTGCTAGTGGTCCAGGGGACAGGGGCGCTAGTTTTTTCTACAATGAGCAGTTCTTC,CASGPGDRGASFFYNEQFF
TRBJ2-3,15,TRBV5-1,TRBD2,-,TGCGCCAGCAGCCCACTAGCGGGGGACACAGATACGCAGTATTTT,CASSPLAGDTDTQYF
TRBJ2-3,13,TRBV29-1,TRBD2,-,TGCAGCGTTGGACAGACTAGCTCAGATACGCAGTATTTT,CSVGQTSSDTQYF
TRBJ2-3,14,TRBV6-5,-,once,TGTGCCAGCAGTTACTCGACCGGGGCAGATACGCAGTATTTT,CASSYSTGADTQYF
TRBJ2-3,14,TRBV2,TRBD1,-,TGTGCCAGCAGTACAGGGGGAGACACAGATACGCAGTATTTT,CASSTGGDTDTQYF
TRBJ1-5,14,TRBV6-5,-,-,TGTGCCAGCAGTTACTCACCAGGGGCTCAGCCCCAGCATTTT,CASSYSPGAQPQHF
TRBJ2-7,15,TRBV5-3,-,-,TGTGCCAGAAGCTTGGGACAGCCCAAACCCTACGAGCAGTACTTC,CARSLGQPKPYEQYF
TRBJ2-3,11,TRBV20-1,-,-,TGCAGTGCTATTAGTTCAGATACGCAGTATTTT,CSAISSDTQYF
TRBJ1-1,15,TRBV5-1,-,once,TGCGCCAGCAGCCTCACTGGGCAGCAGAACACTGAAGCTTTCTTT,CASSLTGQQNTEAFF
TRBJ2-7,13,TRBV19,-,-,TGTGCCAGTAGTATAAAGCCCAGGTACGAGCAGTACTTC,CASSIKPRYEQYF
TRBJ2-7,18,TRBV5-5,TRBD2,few,TGTGCCAGCAGCTTGGCGGGGACTAGCGGGAGGTATTCCTACGAGCAGTACTTC,CASSLAGTSGRYSYEQYF
TRBJ2-1,15,TRBV9,TRBD2,few,TGTGCCAGCAGCGTAGATAGCGGGGGGGTCAGGGAGCAGTTCTTC,CASSVDSGGVREQFF
TRBJ2-7,16,TRBV5-4,TRBD2,-,TGTGCCAGCAGCCCCCCGGGACTAGCCGGCGGGGTCGAGCAGTACTTC,CASSPPGLAGGVEQYF
TRBJ1-3,14,TRBV19,-,once,TGTGCCAGTAGCTCAACAGGGACTGGAAACACCATATATTTT,CASSSTGTGNTIYF
TRBJ1-1,16,TRBV5-4,TRBD1,-,TGTGCCAGCAGCTTGGGGGTGACAGGGACATCCACTGAAGCTTTCTTT,CASSLGVTGTSTEAFF
TRBJ2-7,11,TRBV7-9,-,-,TGTGCCAGCAGCTTATCTCCCGTGCAGTACTTC,CASSLSPVQYF
TRBJ1-4,15,TRBV6-4,-,-,TGTGCCAGCAGCCCCAGGACGGGGAGCGACGAAAAACTGTTTTTT,CASSPRTGSDEKLFF
TRBJ1-5,14,TRBV4-2,TRBD1,-,TGTGCCAGCAGCCCGGACAGGGGGGACCAGCCCCAGCATTTT,CASSPDRGDQPQHF
TRBJ1-2,16,TRBV5-4,-,once,TGTGCCAGCAGCTCCCTGCTGACAGGAGGAGACTATGGCTACACCTTC,CASSSLLTGGDYGYTF
TRBJ1-3,14,TRBV5-1,-,-,TGCGCCAGCAGCTTGGAAGGGACTGAGGACACCATATATTTT,CASSLEGTEDTIYF
TRBJ2-7,15,TRBV6-5,TRBD1,few,TGTGCCAGCAGTTACTCTGGACAGGGGTCGTACGAGCAGTACTTC,CASSYSGQGSYEQYF
TRBJ2-7,12,TRBV5-3,-,-,TGTGCCAGCAGCTTTCAGTCCTACGAGCAGTACTTC,CASSFQSYEQYF
TRBJ2-7,14,TRBV4-1,TRBD1,-,TGCGCCAGCAGCCTTCAGACAGGGAGCTACGAGCAGTACTTC,CASSLQTGSYEQYF